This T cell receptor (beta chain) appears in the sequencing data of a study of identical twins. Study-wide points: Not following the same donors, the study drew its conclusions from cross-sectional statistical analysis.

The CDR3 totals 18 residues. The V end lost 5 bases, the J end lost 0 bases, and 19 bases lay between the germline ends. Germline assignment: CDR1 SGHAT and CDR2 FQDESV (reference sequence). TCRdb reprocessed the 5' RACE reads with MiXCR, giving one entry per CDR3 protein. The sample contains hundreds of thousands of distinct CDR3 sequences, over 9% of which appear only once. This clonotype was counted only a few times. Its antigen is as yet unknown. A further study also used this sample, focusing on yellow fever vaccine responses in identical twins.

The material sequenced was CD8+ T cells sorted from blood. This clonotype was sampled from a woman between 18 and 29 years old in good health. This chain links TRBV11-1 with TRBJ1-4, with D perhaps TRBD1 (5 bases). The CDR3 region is CASSMTAGEVATNEKLFF. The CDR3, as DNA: TGTGCCAGCAGCATGACAGCGGGAGAAGTAGCAACTAATGAAAAACTGTTTTTT.